The 19 T cell receptor beta chains reported below all come from one sample, sequenced in a study of blood T cell repertoires in COVID-19. TCRdb's copy holds only in-frame clones and misses some; the assay was immunoSEQ multiplex PCR. The sample yields some 70,000 clones, more than 85% seen once. Material for sequencing was peripheral blood. The receptors were gathered from a human donor with active COVID-19. The donor label of this sample is uncertain.

The chain is built from TRBV11-1 and TRBJ1-2, with 7 bases that match TRBD1. Germline lookup yields CDR1 SGHAT and CDR2 FQDESV (reference sequence). The CDR3 is 12 amino acids. Trimming took 5 bases from V and 8 from J; bases not matched to a gene: 5. This chain's CDR3 is CASSEGARGYTF. For the CDR3, the DNA is TGTGCCAGCAGCGAGGGGGCGAGGGGCTACACCTTC.

The chain employs TRBV1 and TRBJ2-7; the DNA was not compared with TRBD1, the D call given in the table. TRBV1 is a pseudogene. The CDR3 sequence is 16 residues long. DNA for the CDR3: TGCACCAGCAGCCAAGATACGACAGGCCTCTCCTACGAGCAGTACTTC. Encoded protein: CTSSQDTTGLSYEQYF.

This clone was counted only a few times. In DNA form, the CDR3 reads TGTGCCAGCAGCCAAGTAACTTACACCGGGGAGCTGTTTTTT. Amino acid sequence: CASSQVTYTGELFF. V usage is TRBV3-1 (or the pseudogene TRBV3-2) and J usage is TRBJ2-2; D gene uncertain. The CDR3 has 14 residues. CDR1 LGHDT and CDR2 YNNKEL come from the germline V gene (reference sequence). The ends were cut back, 1 base at V and 3 bases at J, with 6 bases in the middle.

The V and J genes are TRBV4-1 and TRBJ2-1; D not resolved. Germline CDR1 is MGHRA and CDR2 is YSYEKL. V shed 4 bases and J shed 6 bases, with 4 bases lying between them. The CDR3 is 11 amino acids. The DNA of the CDR3 is TGCGCCAGCAGCCGCGGCAATGAGCAGTTCTTC. It translates to CASSRGNEQFF.

The rearrangement uses TRBV4-1 and TRBJ2-2; tentatively, D is TRBD1 (5 bases). Germline V gives CDR1 MGHRA, CDR2 YSYEKL. Trimming took 1 base from V and 7 from J, leaving 19 bases between them. This CDR3 comprises 17 residues. The CDR3, as DNA: TGCGCCAGCAGCCAAGGACGAACAGGAACTTTAGGCGGGGAGCTGTTTTTT. Protein sequence: CASSQGRTGTLGGELFF.

V usage is TRBV18 and J usage is TRBJ2-5; 9 bases match TRBD1. This CDR3 spans 15 amino acids. Germline loops: CDR1 KGHSH, CDR2 LQKENI. Unmatched junction bases numbered 3, after V lost 0 bases and J lost 4 bases. The CDR3 DNA follows: TGTGCCAGCTCACCACCGGACAGGGGTAGAGAGACCCAGTACTTC. Translating gives CASSPPDRGRETQYF.

This sequence joins TRBV5-6 and TRBJ2-5; 7 positions agree with TRBD2. V dropped 3 bases and J dropped 3; count of bases not matched to a gene: 8. There are 15 residues in the CDR3. CDR1 is SGHDT and CDR2 is YYEEEE in the germline V gene. The CDR3 DNA is TGTGCCAGCAGCTGGGGGACTACGACCGAAGAGACCCAGTACTTC. Its translation is CASSWGTTTEETQYF.

This clone was seen more than once but under ten times. The CDR3 loop reads CASSQAWGETGELFF. DNA for the CDR3: TGTGCCAGCAGCCAAGCATGGGGCGAAACCGGGGAGCTGTTTTTT. The V gene is TRBV3-1 (or the pseudogene TRBV3-2), the J gene TRBJ2-2; D perhaps matches TRBD1 (5 bases). There are 15 residues in the CDR3. V gave up 1 base and J gave up 5 bases, with 11 bases separating them. Per the germline V gene, CDR1 is LGHDT and CDR2 is YNNKEL (reference sequence).

This chain links TRBV5-1 with TRBJ2-3; 9 nucleotides align to TRBD2. The germline gives CDR1 SGHRS, CDR2 YFSETQ. This CDR3 region has 17 residues. With V trimmed by 4 bases and J by 2 bases, 11 bases remained unmatched. In DNA form, the CDR3 reads TGCGCCAGCAGCCCTGGGGTGTCTAGCGGGAACACAGATACGCAGTATTTT. As protein: CASSPGVSSGNTDTQYF.

This clone showed up just once. The V gene is TRBV5-4, the J gene TRBJ2-7, with TRBD1 as a possible D gene (6 bases). V dropped 2 bases and J dropped 3 bases, with 15 bases sitting between them. The CDR3 runs to 15 residues. Germline CDR1 and CDR2: SGHNT and YYREEE (reference sequence). The CDR3 is CASSFPGQAVYEQYF. The CDR3 DNA is TGTGCCAGCAGCTTCCCGGGACAAGCCGTCTACGAGCAGTACTTC.

V usage is TRBV11-2 and J usage is TRBJ2-7; 10 positions agree with TRBD1. This CDR3 spans 14 amino acids. The V segment lost 6 bases and the J segment 6 bases; nucleotides outside the gene matches: 8. CDR1 and CDR2 (germline): SGHAT, FQNNGV. In DNA form, the CDR3 reads TGTGCCAGCAGTCGTAGACAGGGGGCAGGCGAGCAGTACTTC. Translating gives CASSRRQGAGEQYF.

The rearrangement links TRBV10-3 to TRBJ1-1; no reliable D call. The germline CDR1 and CDR2 sequences are ENHRY and SYGVKD. The CDR3 length is 13 residues. The ends were cut back, 0 bases at V and 5 bases at J, with 7 bases in the middle. The CDR3 DNA sequence: TGTGCCATCAGTGAGTCAGGGAGAACTGAAGCTTTCTTT. Its translation is CAISESGRTEAFF.

The V and J genes are TRBV7-9 and TRBJ2-5, with 12 positions matching TRBD2. With V trimmed by 11 bases and J by 5 bases, 21 bases remained unmatched. This CDR3 spans 18 amino acids. Germline assignment: CDR1 SEHNR and CDR2 FQNEAQ (reference sequence). The chain's CDR3 is CAAGKTSGSTGNGETQYF. Written as DNA, the CDR3 is TGTGCCGCCGGGAAGACTAGCGGGAGCACAGGCAATGGGGAGACCCAGTACTTC.

The genes are TRBV29-1 and TRBJ2-7; no definite D call. The CDR3 spans 14 residues. The germline V and J ends were trimmed by 4 bases and 1 base, with 14 bases remaining between them. Germline CDR1 reads SQVTM; CDR2 reads ANQGSEA. CDR3 protein: CSVAGSSQSYEQYF. The CDR3 nucleotides are TGCAGCGTTGCTGGCTCCTCACAATCCTACGAGCAGTACTTC.

The chain is built from TRBV6-4 and TRBJ2-1; 9 nucleotides match TRBD2. V shed 6 bases and J 0 bases; nucleotides not matched to a gene: 3. The length of the CDR3 is 15 residues. Germline V gene data show CDR1 as MRHNA and CDR2 as SNTAGT. The CDR3 nucleotides are TGTGCCAGCAGCGCTAGCGGGGCCTCCTACAATGAGCAGTTCTTC. Translated: CASSASGASYNEQFF.

The chain has TRBV24-1 and TRBJ2-7, with D possibly TRBD2 on 7 matching bases. This CDR3 has 12 amino acids. Between the trimmed V and J ends, which lost 7 bases and 7 bases, there was a span of 13 bases. The germline gives CDR1 KGHDR, CDR2 SFDVKD. CDR3 protein: CATSLRGGEQYF. As DNA, the CDR3 is TGTGCCACCAGCCTAAGGGGGGGAGAGCAGTACTTC.

In this sample, this clone turned up once. The chain recombines TRBV11-3 with TRBJ2-7; D is ambiguous. The germline V and J ends were trimmed by 5 bases and 4 bases, with 6 bases remaining between them. The germline CDR1 and CDR2 sequences are SGHNT and YENEEA. The CDR3 spans 11 residues. The CDR3 spells CASSKSYEQYF. As DNA, the CDR3 is TGTGCCAGCAGCAAATCTTACGAGCAGTACTTC.

This clone has more than one count but fewer than ten. The CDR3 is CASSQEQPTGVGNSPLHF. CDR3 bases: TGTGCCAGCAGCCAAGAACAACCTACAGGGGTGGGTAATTCACCCCTCCACTTT. The chain carries TRBV4-2 and TRBJ1-6, with TRBD1 identical over 7 bases. The CDR3 is 18 residues long. V was clipped by 0 bases and J by 6 bases; unmatched bases: 11. CDR1 and CDR2 from the germline V gene are LGHNA and YNFKEQ.

This clone was seen once. V and J are TRBV19 and TRBJ1-6, with 7 bases aligning to TRBD1. Germline V gene lookup returns CDR1 LNHDA and CDR2 SQIVND (reference sequence). V shed 6 bases and J 10 bases; nucleotides not matched to a gene: 6. There are 13 residues in the CDR3. The DNA for the CDR3 is TGTGCCAGTAGAGGGGGCGAGGGGTCACCCCTCCACTTT. Amino acids: CASRGGEGSPLHF. Drawing the rest from reference TRBV19 and TRBJ1-6, the complete variable domain is DGGITQSPKYLFRKEGQNVTLSCEQNLNHDAMYWYRQDPGQGLRLIYYSQIVNDFQKGDIAEGYSVSREKKESFPLTVTSAQKNPTAFYLCASRGGEGSPLHFGNGTRLTVT.